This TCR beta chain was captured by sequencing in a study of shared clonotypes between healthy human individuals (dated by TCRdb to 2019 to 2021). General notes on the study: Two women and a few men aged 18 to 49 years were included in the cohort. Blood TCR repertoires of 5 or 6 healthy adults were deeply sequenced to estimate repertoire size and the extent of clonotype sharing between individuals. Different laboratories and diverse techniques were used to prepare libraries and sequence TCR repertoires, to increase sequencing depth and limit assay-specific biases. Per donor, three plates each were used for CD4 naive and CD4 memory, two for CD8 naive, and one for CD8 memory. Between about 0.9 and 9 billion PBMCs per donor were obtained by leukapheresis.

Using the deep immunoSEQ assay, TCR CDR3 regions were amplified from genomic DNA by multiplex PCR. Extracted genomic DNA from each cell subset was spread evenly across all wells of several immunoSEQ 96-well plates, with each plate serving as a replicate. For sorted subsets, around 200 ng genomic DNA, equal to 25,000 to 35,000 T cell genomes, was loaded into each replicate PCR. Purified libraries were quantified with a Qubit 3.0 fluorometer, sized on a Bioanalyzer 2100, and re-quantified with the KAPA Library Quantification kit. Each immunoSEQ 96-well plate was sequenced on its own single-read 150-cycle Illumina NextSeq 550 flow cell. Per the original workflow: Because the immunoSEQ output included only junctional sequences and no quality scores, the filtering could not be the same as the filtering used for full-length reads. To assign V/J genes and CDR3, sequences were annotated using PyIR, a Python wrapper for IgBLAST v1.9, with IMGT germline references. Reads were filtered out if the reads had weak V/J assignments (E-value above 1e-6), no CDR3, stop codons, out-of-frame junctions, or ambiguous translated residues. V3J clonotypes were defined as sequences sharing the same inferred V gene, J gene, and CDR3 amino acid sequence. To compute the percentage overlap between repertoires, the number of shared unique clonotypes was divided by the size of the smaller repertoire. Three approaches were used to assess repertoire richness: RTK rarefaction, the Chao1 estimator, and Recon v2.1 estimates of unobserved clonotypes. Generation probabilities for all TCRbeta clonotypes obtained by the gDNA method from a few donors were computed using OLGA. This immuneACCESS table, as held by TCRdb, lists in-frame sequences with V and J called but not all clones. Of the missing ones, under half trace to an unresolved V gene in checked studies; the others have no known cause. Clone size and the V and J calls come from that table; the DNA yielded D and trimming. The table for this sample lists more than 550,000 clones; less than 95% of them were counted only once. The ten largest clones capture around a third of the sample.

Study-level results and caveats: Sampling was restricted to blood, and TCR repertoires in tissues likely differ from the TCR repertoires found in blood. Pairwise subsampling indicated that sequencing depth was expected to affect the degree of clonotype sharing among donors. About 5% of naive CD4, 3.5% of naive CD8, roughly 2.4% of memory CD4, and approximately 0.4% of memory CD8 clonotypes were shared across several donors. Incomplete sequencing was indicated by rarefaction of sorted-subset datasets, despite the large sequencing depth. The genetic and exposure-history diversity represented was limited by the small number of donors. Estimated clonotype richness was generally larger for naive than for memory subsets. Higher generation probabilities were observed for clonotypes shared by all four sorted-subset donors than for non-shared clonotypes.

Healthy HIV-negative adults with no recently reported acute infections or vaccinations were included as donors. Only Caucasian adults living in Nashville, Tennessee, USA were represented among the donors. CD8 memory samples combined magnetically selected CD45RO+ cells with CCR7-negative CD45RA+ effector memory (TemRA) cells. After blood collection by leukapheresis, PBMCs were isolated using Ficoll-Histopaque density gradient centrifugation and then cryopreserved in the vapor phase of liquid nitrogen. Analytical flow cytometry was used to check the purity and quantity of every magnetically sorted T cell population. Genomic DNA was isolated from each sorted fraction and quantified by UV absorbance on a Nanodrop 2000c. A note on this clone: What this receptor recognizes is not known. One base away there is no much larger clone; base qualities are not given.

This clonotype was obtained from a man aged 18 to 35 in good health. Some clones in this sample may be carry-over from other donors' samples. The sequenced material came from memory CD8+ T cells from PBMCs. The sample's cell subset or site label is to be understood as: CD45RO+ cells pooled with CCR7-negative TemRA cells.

This receptor has the CDR3 CASSSIEASYEQYF. The sequence in DNA is TGTGCCAGCAGCTCCATAGAGGCCTCCTACGAGCAGTACTTC. The sequence joins TRBV5-8 to TRBJ2-7; too little of a D gene remains to name it. V is shortened by 3 bases, J by 0 bases, and the region joining them spans 10 bases. The germline V gene gives CDR1 as SGHTS and CDR2 as YDEGEE. From the cysteine through the phenylalanine, the CDR3 covers 14 amino acids. The retained sequence is limited to the CDR3, 42 bases, with the frame set at the first base. Supplemented by the reference TRBV5-8 and TRBJ2-7 proteins around the CDR3, the complete variable domain is EAGVTQSPTHLIKTRGQQATLRCSPISGHTSVYWYQQALGLGLQFLLWYDEGEERNRGNFPPRFSGRQFPNYSSELNVNALELEDSALYLCASSSIEASYEQYFGPGTRLTVT.